This TCR beta chain was sequenced during a study of T cells in Graves' hyperthyroidism and ophthalmopathy. Study-level results: Most thyroid-expanded clonotypes above 0.001 were also found in blood. Stable hyperthyroidism and ophthalmopathy were separated using 13 V-J signatures.

The TCR beta CDR3 regions underwent amplification using RNA transcripts as the source. Researchers ran a first-round RT-PCR on the TCR CDR3 using the HTBI primer set. Each CDR3 protein gets one entry after TCRdb re-called the multiplex PCR reads with MiXCR. The repertoire holds about 160,000 distinct CDR3 sequences, about 9.4% seen once, with approximately 20% in the top ten. V lost 3 bases to trimming and J lost 5 bases, with 10 bases between them. The CDR3 runs to 12 residues. Germline loops: CDR1 SQVTM, CDR2 ANQGSEA. Exclusion of a patient resulted from uncontrolled infection, other autoimmune disease, pregnancy or lactation. Drawn at first hyperthyroidism diagnosis, the blood sample preceded any ophthalmopathy symptoms. This clonotype was seen repeatedly, ten times or more. Its antigen is not identified.

The TCR originated in a woman between 18 and 29 years old with Graves' hyperthyroidism that later progressed to Graves' ophthalmopathy. This chain joins TRBV29-1 and TRBJ2-5; D not resolved. Sequencing was done on a sample of blood. DNA of the CDR3: TGCAGCGTTGAGTTTGGTGAGGAGACCCAGTACTTC. This gives the protein CSVEFGEETQYF. The entire variable domain, with the rest obtained from reference TRBV29-1 and TRBJ2-5, is as follows: SAVISQKPSRDICQRGTSLTIQCQVDSQVTMMFWYRQQPGQSLTLIATANQGSEATYESGFVIDKFPISRPNLTFSTLTVSNMSPEDSSIYLCSVEFGEETQYFGPGTRLLVL.